Listed below are T cell receptor beta chains from one sample, sequenced in a study of T cell clonotyping in hematopoietic cell transplantation. The repertoire was sequenced with immunoSEQ multiplex PCR; TCRdb's copy has only in-frame clones and lacks some. Here the sample spans around 15,000 clones, approximately 93% being singletons. Here the sequenced sample was peripheral blood mononuclear cells, taken before stem cell transplant. These receptors came from a man younger than 35 with biphenotypic leukemia. Some clones in this sample may be carry-over from other donors' samples. CDR3s include the opening cysteine and the closing phenylalanine or tryptophan. The order of the fields is clone size, J gene, V gene, CDR3 length, CDR3 protein. Clone size, where shown, is once, few, many, or a class for clones that have expanded.

size: .
J: TRBJ1-5
V: TRBV6-1
length: 17
CDR3: CASSDRVGQGSNQPQHF

size: few
J: TRBJ2-3
V: TRBV2
length: 11
CDR3: CASTKPDTQYF

size: .
J: TRBJ1-2
V: TRBV5-5
length: 14
CDR3: CASSPTGINYGYTF

size: .
J: TRBJ1-2
V: TRBV5-4
length: 16
CDR3: CASSSSPATGLGGYTF

size: .
J: TRBJ2-5
V: TRBV6-4
length: 15
CDR3: CASSPTGGRGETQYF

size: .
J: TRBJ2-1
V: TRBV14
length: 15
CDR3: CASNGPGGAYNEQFF

size: .
J: TRBJ2-5
V: TRBV7-2
length: 16
CDR3: CASSWAGTSGEGTQYF

size: .
J: TRBJ2-5
V: TRBV30
length: 11
CDR3: CAGGAGETQYF

size: once
J: TRBJ2-5
V: TRBV30
length: 15
CDR3: CAWSVPGARQETQYF

size: .
J: TRBJ2-6
V: TRBV7-6
length: 17
CDR3: CASSLRTVPLSANVLTF

size: once
J: TRBJ1-5
V: TRBV6-8
length: 11
CDR3: CATVDNQPQHF

size: .
J: TRBJ2-7
V: TRBV5-6
length: 13
CDR3: CASSAARSYEQYF